One and the same sample provided the 20 T cell receptor beta chains below, sequenced in a study of T cells in Graves' hyperthyroidism and ophthalmopathy. Amplification of TCR beta CDR3 regions was performed using RNA transcripts as template. RT-PCR in the first round (using the HTBI primer set) targeted the TCR CDR3. MiXCR, run by TCRdb on the multiplex PCR reads, gives a single entry per CDR3 protein. The table shows around 620,000 distinct CDR3 sequences, with approximately 14% occurring only once. The specimen was blood. These receptors were taken from a woman aged 18-29 years with Graves' ophthalmopathy.

This clonotype has a count of ten or more. The chain couples TRBV2 to TRBJ2-5; D is unclear. Germline CDR1 and CDR2: SNHLY and FYNNEI. CDR3 length: 13 residues. Trimming removed 3 bases at V and 2 bases at J, with 7 bases between. The CDR3 reads CASSDRKQETQYF. CDR3 sequence (DNA): TGTGCCAGCAGTGACAGAAAACAAGAGACCCAGTACTTC. The full variable domain, rest sourced from reference TRBV2 and TRBJ2-5, is EPEVTQTPSHQVTQMGQEVILRCVPISNHLYFYWYRQILGQKVEFLVSFYNNEISEKSEIFDDQFSVERPDGSNFTLKIRSTKLEDSAMYFCASSDRKQETQYFGPGTRLLVL.

This chain links TRBV20-1 with TRBJ1-6; TRBD1 matches at 10 bases. Losses at the gene ends were 4 bases for V and 7 bases for J; bases not matched to a gene: 10. Germline loops: CDR1 DFQATT, CDR2 SNEGSKA (reference sequence). The CDR3 has 16 residues. CDR3 nucleotides: TGCAGTGCTAACCCCTCAGGACAGGGGGGAAATTCACCCCTCCACTTT. Protein sequence: CSANPSGQGGNSPLHF.

This clonotype has at least ten counts. The J gene is TRBJ2-7, the V gene TRBV7-2, with TRBD2 identical over 11 bases. V dropped 5 bases and J dropped 7; count of bases not matched to a gene: 16. CDR1 is SGHTA, CDR2 FQGNSA, per germline. The CDR3 is made up of 17 amino acids. Here the CDR3 reads CASSRQGQLAGVGEQYF. CDR3 bases: TGTGCCAGCAGCCGACAGGGGCAACTAGCGGGAGTGGGTGAGCAGTACTTC.

In its sample, this clonotype was seen many times. This sequence joins TRBV25-1 and TRBJ2-7, with 9 nucleotides matching TRBD1. Per the germline V gene, CDR1 is MGHDK and CDR2 is SYGVNS. This CDR3 contains 15 residues. With V trimmed by 3 bases and J by 3 bases, 6 bases remained unmatched. DNA for the CDR3: TGTGCCAGCAGTGAGTCGGACAGGGGCTTCTACGAGCAGTACTTC. This translates into CASSESDRGFYEQYF.

In its sample, this clonotype was seen many times. The chain has TRBV6-5 and TRBJ2-7; TRBD2 matches at 9 bases. In germline, CDR1 is MNHEY, CDR2 SVGAGI. CDR3 length: 18 residues. V dropped 0 bases and J dropped 6; count of bases not matched to a gene: 15. The CDR3 coding sequence is TGTGCCAGCAGTTACTCGATAAGGGGTAGCGGGAGCGGGGGCGAGCAGTACTTC. It yields the protein CASSYSIRGSGSGGEQYF.

The chain employs TRBV7-3 and TRBJ1-2; TRBD1 matches at 11 bases. Germline values: CDR1 SGHTA, CDR2 FQGTGA. V lost 5 bases to trimming and J lost 4 bases; unmatched junction nucleotides: 12. This CDR3 is built from 17 residues. This CDR3 reads CASSRIRDRGFGYGYTF. The CDR3 bases are TGTGCCAGCAGCCGAATCAGGGACAGGGGGTTTGGCTATGGCTACACCTTC.

This clonotype was found many times. V usage is TRBV28 and J usage is TRBJ1-4; the D gene is possibly TRBD1 (6 bases). V gave up 8 bases and J gave up 1 base, with 14 bases separating them. CDR1 and CDR2 from the germline V gene are MDHEN and SYDVKM. This CDR3 spans 15 amino acids. CDR3 coding DNA: TGTGCCAGCCGAGGGGGGTGGGGAACTAATGAAAAACTGTTTTTT. Translated: CASRGGWGTNEKLFF.

This clonotype was seen more than once but under ten times. The rearrangement uses TRBV5-8 and TRBJ2-1; weak D call: TRBD2 (7 bases). Germline CDR1 is SGHTS and CDR2 is YDEGEE. The CDR3 consists of 15 residues. Trimming cost V 2 bases and J 4 bases, with 13 bases left between them. The CDR3 loop reads CASSFAGAKYNEQFF. CDR3 DNA: TGTGCCAGCAGCTTTGCGGGGGCGAAATACAATGAGCAGTTCTTC.

This clonotype has only a few counts. This chain connects TRBV7-9 to TRBJ2-7; 11 positions agree with TRBD2. With 8 bases clipped from V and 4 bases from J, the junction kept 10 bases outside the gene matches. Germline assignment: CDR1 SEHNR and CDR2 FQNEAQ (reference sequence). The CDR3 has 15 residues. The CDR3 sequence: CASSTSGSKWYEQYF. In DNA form, the CDR3 reads TGTGCCAGCTCTACTAGCGGGAGTAAGTGGTACGAGCAGTACTTC.

There are many counts of this clonotype. The chain uses TRBV2 and TRBJ1-2; D may be TRBD1 (5 bases). The V end was cut by 4 bases, the J end by 1 base, with 7 bases between. This CDR3 spans 13 amino acids. CDR1 and CDR2 from the germline V gene are SNHLY and FYNNEI. The CDR3 loop is CASSADNNYGYTF. Written as DNA, the CDR3 is TGTGCCAGCAGTGCGGACAATAACTATGGCTACACCTTC.

The table lists this clonotype with many counts. This chain joins TRBV12-3 or TRBV12-4 and TRBJ2-3; D is unclear. Trimming removed 6 bases at V and 0 bases at J, with 16 bases between. The CDR3 spans 16 residues. This CDR3 reads CASSPTLGSSTDTQYF. The CDR3 DNA follows: TGTGCCAGCAGCCCAACACTGGGCTCTAGCACAGATACGCAGTATTTT.

This clonotype occurred many times. This chain uses TRBV6-2 or TRBV6-3 with TRBJ2-2, with TRBD1 identical over 8 bases. The CDR3 extends over 16 amino acids. The V gene end was trimmed by 4 bases and the J gene end by 4 bases; junction bases not matched to a gene: 8. Per germline, CDR1 MNHEY and CDR2 SVGEGT. The chain's CDR3 is CASSFPGTGPTGELFF. CDR3 bases: TGTGCCAGCAGTTTCCCCGGGACAGGTCCCACCGGGGAGCTGTTTTTT.

The table lists this clonotype with many counts. CDR3 in amino acids: CASSLYQGSTDTQYF. The CDR3, as DNA: TGTGCCAGCAGTTTATATCAGGGAAGCACAGATACGCAGTATTTT. V gene TRBV28 combines with J gene TRBJ2-3, with D possibly matching TRBD1 (5 bases). Germline V gene sequence: CDR1 MDHEN, CDR2 SYDVKM. CDR3 length: 15 amino acids. V was shortened by 1 base and J by 0 bases, with 8 bases between the two germline ends.

V gene TRBV12-3 or TRBV12-4 combines with J gene TRBJ1-5; TRBD1 aligns across 10 bases. J lost 5 bases, V lost 0 bases, and 4 bases had no gene match. The CDR3 sequence is 16 residues long. CDR3 in DNA: TGTGCCAGCAGTTTAGCGACTGGGACAGGGGATCAGCCCCAGCATTTT. Its protein is CASSLATGTGDQPQHF.

This clonotype was counted at least ten times. This sequence joins TRBV20-1 and TRBJ2-7; 12 bases map to TRBD1. Trimming took 3 bases from V and 0 from J; bases not matched to a gene: 3. Germline CDR1 DFQATT, CDR2 SNEGSKA (reference sequence). The CDR3 is 15 residues long. The CDR3 reads CSARGTGGVSYEQYF. In DNA, the CDR3 is TGCAGTGCTAGGGGGACAGGGGGCGTCTCCTACGAGCAGTACTTC.

The chain has TRBV5-5 and TRBJ1-1; 10 nucleotides match TRBD1. The CDR3 consists of 15 residues. Germline V gene lookup returns CDR1 SGHKS and CDR2 YYEKEE (reference sequence). The V and J ends lost 4 bases and 7 bases, in that order; junction bases with no gene match: 10. CDR3 region: CASSGKTGGTVEAFF. The DNA of the CDR3 is TGTGCCAGCAGCGGCAAGACAGGGGGCACTGTTGAAGCTTTCTTT. Looking up the rest from reference TRBV5-5 and TRBJ1-1 gives the full variable domain: DAGVTQSPTHLIKTRGQQVTLRCSPISGHKSVSWYQQVLGQGPQFIFQYYEKEERGRGNFPDRFSARQFPNYSSELNVNALLLGDSALYLCASSGKTGGTVEAFFGQGTRLTVV.

The table lists this clonotype with many counts. The chain uses TRBV6-5 and TRBJ1-2; tentatively, D is TRBD1 (6 bases). With 2 bases removed from V and 1 base from J, the gap between germline ends came to 11 bases. Per the germline V gene, CDR1 is MNHEY and CDR2 is SVGAGI. The CDR3 totals 15 residues. The CDR3 protein is CASSYNQGYNYGYTF. CDR3 bases: TGTGCCAGCAGTTACAATCAGGGGTATAACTATGGCTACACCTTC.

The chain links TRBV7-9 to TRBJ2-3; no firm D call. Germline V lookup: CDR1 SEHNR, CDR2 FQNEAQ (reference sequence). V gave up 2 bases and J gave up 2 bases, with 8 bases separating them. The CDR3 spans 14 residues. The CDR3, as DNA: TGTGCCAGCAGCTTATTTCTAATCACAGATACGCAGTATTTT. This sequence encodes CASSLFLITDTQYF.

This clonotype has a handful of counts. The gene calls are TRBV3-1 and TRBJ2-7, with D tentatively TRBD2 (6 bases). This CDR3 comprises 14 residues. Germline CDR1 and CDR2: LGHDT and YNNKEL (reference sequence). Between the trimmed V and J ends, which lost 0 bases and 5 bases, there was a span of 11 bases. The CDR3 reads CASSQDPGVDEQYF. In DNA form, the CDR3 reads TGTGCCAGCAGCCAAGATCCGGGAGTCGACGAGCAGTACTTC.

This clonotype showed up just a few times. This chain connects TRBV10-3 to TRBJ1-1; 7 bases agree with TRBD1. Trimming removed 6 bases from V and 3 bases from J; junction bases left unmatched: 7. Looked up from germline, CDR1 is ENHRY and CDR2 is SYGVKD. The length of the CDR3 is 14 residues. The DNA for the CDR3 is TGTGCCATCAGCATAACAGGGGTGGACACTGAAGCTTTCTTT. This sequence encodes CAISITGVDTEAFF.